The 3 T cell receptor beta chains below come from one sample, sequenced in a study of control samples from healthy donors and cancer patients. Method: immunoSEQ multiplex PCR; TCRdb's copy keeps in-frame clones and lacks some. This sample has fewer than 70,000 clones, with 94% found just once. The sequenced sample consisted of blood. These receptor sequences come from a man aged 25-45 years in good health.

CDR3 in DNA: TGTGCCAGCGGAGACCCGACAGGGAACTATGGCTACACCTTC. This codes for CASGDPTGNYGYTF. This chain links TRBV28 with TRBJ1-2; 7 bases align to TRBD1. V shed 8 bases and J 2 bases; nucleotides not matched to a gene: 8. The V gene's germline CDR1 is MDHEN and CDR2 SYDVKM. The CDR3 loop spans 14 amino acids.

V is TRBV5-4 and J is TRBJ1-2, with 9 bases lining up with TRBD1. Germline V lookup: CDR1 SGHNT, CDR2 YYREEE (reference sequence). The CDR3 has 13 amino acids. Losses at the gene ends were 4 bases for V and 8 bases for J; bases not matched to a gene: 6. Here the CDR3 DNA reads TGTGCCAGCAGCCGGGACAGGGTTATGGGCTACACCTTC. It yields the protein CASSRDRVMGYTF.

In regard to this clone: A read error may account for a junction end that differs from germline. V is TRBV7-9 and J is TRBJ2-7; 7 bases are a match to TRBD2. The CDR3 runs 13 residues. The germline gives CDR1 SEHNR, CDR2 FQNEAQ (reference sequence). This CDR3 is CASSLARGDEQYF. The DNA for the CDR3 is TGTGCCAGCAGCCTAGCCCGGGGGGACGAGCAGTACTTC.